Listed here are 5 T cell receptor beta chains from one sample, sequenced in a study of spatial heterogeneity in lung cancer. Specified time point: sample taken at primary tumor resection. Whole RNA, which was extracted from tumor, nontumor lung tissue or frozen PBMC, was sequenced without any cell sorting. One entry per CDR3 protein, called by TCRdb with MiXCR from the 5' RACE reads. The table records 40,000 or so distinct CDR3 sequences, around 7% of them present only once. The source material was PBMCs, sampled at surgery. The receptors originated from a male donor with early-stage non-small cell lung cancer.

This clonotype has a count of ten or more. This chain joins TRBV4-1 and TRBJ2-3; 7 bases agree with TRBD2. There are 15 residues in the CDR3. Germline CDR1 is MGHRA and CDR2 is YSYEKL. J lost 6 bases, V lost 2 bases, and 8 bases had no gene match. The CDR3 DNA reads TGCGCCAGCAGCCAATATCACCCTAGCGGTGATACGCAGTATTTT. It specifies CASSQYHPSGDTQYF.

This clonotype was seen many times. CDR3: CASSYSMDSGANVLTF. In nucleotides, the CDR3 is TGTGCCAGCAGTTACTCGATGGACTCTGGGGCCAACGTCCTGACTTTC. This chain uses TRBV6-5 with TRBJ2-6; D is uncertain. This CDR3 is 16 amino acids long. V lost 0 bases and J lost 0, with 6 bases in between. Germline CDR1 and CDR2: MNHEY and SVGAGI.

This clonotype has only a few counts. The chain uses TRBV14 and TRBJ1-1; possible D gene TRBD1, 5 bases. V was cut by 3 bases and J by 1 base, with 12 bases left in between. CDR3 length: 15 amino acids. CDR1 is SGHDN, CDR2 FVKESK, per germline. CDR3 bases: TGTGCCAGCAGCCAGGTACCCGGGGGGAACACTGAAGCTTTCTTT. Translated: CASSQVPGGNTEAFF. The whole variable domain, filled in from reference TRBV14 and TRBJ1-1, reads EAGVTQFPSHSVIEKGQTVTLRCDPISGHDNLYWYRRVMGKEIKFLLHFVKESKQDESGMPNNRFLAERTGGTYSTLKVQPAELEDSGVYFCASSQVPGGNTEAFFGQGTRLTVV.

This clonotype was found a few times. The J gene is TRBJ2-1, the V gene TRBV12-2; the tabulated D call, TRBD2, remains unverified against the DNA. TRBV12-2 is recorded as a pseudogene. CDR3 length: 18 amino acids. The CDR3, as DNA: TGTGCAAGTCGCTTAGCTTCTAGCGGGAGAGGGGGCTACAATGAGCAGTTCTTC. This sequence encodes CASRLASSGRGGYNEQFF.

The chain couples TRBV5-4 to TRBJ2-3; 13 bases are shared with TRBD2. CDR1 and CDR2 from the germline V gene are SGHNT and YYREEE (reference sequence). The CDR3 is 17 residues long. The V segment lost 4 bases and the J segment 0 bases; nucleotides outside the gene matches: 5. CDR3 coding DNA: TGTGCCAGCAGCGGAGGGACTAGCGGGGAAAGCACAGATACGCAGTATTTT. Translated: CASSGGTSGESTDTQYF.